The 16 T cell receptor beta chains given below trace back to one sample, sequenced in a study of shared clonotypes between healthy human individuals. The repertoire was sequenced with immunoSEQ multiplex PCR; TCRdb's copy has only in-frame clones and lacks some. The table includes 1,100,000 or so clones, about 80% detected once. Material for sequencing was memory CD4+ T cells from PBMCs. Stated subset: CD45RA-negative fraction. The receptor source for this set is a man aged 18 to 30 in good health. Some clones in this sample may be carry-over from other donors' samples.

This clone was observed a few times. This rearrangement joins TRBV2 to TRBJ2-2; 8 bases fit TRBD2. V lost 7 bases and J lost 4; bases outside the gene matches: 14. This CDR3 spans 17 amino acids. The germline V gene has CDR1 SNHLY and CDR2 FYNNEI. The CDR3 DNA reads TGTGCCAGCACCTCCCCGGGGGGGCAAGTATCCACCGGGGAGCTGTTTTTT. It yields the protein CASTSPGGQVSTGELFF.

The chain combines TRBV29-1 with TRBJ2-1; D is perhaps TRBD2 (6 bases). The V gene lost 7 bases and the J gene lost 5 bases, with 15 bases spanning the gap. Germline values: CDR1 SQVTM, CDR2 ANQGSEA. The CDR3 sequence is 13 residues long. In nucleotides, the CDR3 is TGCAGCGGCCAGTGGAGGGGCCACAATGAGCAGTTCTTC. Encoded protein: CSGQWRGHNEQFF.

The chain uses TRBV30 and TRBJ2-1; TRBD2 matches at 13 bases. Germline V gene data show CDR1 as GTSNPN and CDR2 as SVGIG (reference sequence). The CDR3 consists of 14 residues. The junction had 9 bases not matched to a gene; V was cut back by 5 bases and J by 11 bases. The CDR3 sequence is CAWGLAGASFKQFF. The CDR3 coding sequence is TGTGCCTGGGGACTAGCGGGAGCCTCCTTTAAGCAGTTCTTC.

Concerning this clone: Other DNA sequences in this sample translate to the same CDR3. This sequence joins TRBV7-3 and TRBJ2-3, with TRBD1 as a possible D gene (5 bases). This CDR3 has 13 amino acids. V shed 2 bases and J shed 4 bases, with 7 bases lying between them. Germline-derived CDR1 and CDR2 are SGHTA and FQGTGA. The CDR3 spells CASSLAGPDTQYF. As DNA, the CDR3 is TGTGCCAGCAGCTTAGCAGGGCCAGATACGCAGTATTTT. The whole variable domain, remainder taken from reference TRBV7-3 and TRBJ2-3, is GAGVSQTPSNKVTEKGKYVELRCDPISGHTALYWYRQSLGQGPEFLIYFQGTGAADDSGLPNDRFFAVRPEGSVSTLKIQRTERGDSAVYLCASSLAGPDTQYFGPGTRLTVL.

Only a few counts were recorded for this clone. The chain has TRBV11-2 and TRBJ1-1, with unresolved D. CDR3 length: 13 residues. The germline V and J ends were trimmed by 3 bases and 0 bases, with 5 bases remaining between them. Looked up from germline, CDR1 is SGHAT and CDR2 is FQNNGV. The CDR3 DNA reads TGTGCCAGCAGCTTCACAGTGAACACTGAAGCTTTCTTT. Translating it yields CASSFTVNTEAFF. The entire variable domain, with the rest obtained from reference TRBV11-2 and TRBJ1-1, is as follows: EAGVAQSPRYKIIEKRQSVAFWCNPISGHATLYWYQQILGQGPKLLIQFQNNGVVDDSQLPKDRFSAERLKGVDSTLKIQPAKLEDSAVYLCASSFTVNTEAFFGQGTRLTVV.

The V and J genes are TRBV6-6 and TRBJ1-1; tentatively, D is TRBD1 (5 bases). The CDR3 spans 14 residues. CDR1 MNHNY and CDR2 SVGAGI come from the germline V gene (reference sequence). The V end lost 4 bases, the J end lost 4 bases, and 13 bases lay between the germline ends. CDR3 in amino acids: CASSSSYGTTEAFF. In DNA form, the CDR3 reads TGTGCCAGCAGTTCCTCTTACGGGACCACTGAAGCTTTCTTT.

This clone has more than one count but fewer than ten. The gene calls are TRBV7-9 and TRBJ2-1; TRBD2 might be the D (6 bases). The CDR3 extends over 15 amino acids. Germline values: CDR1 SEHNR, CDR2 FQNEAQ (reference sequence). Trimming removed 5 bases at V and 12 bases at J, with 23 bases between. CDR3 sequence (DNA): TGTGCCAGCAGCCCCGGCGGCGGGAAATGGCATGTGCAGTTCTTC. This sequence encodes CASSPGGGKWHVQFF.

This chain joins TRBV7-2 and TRBJ2-3, with TRBD2 identical over 7 bases. Germline-derived CDR1 and CDR2 are SGHTA and FQGNSA. Losses at the gene ends were 0 bases for V and 5 bases for J; bases not matched to a gene: 2. There are 14 residues in the CDR3. The CDR3, as DNA: TGTGCCAGCAGCTTAGCCAGCGGGATAGATACGCAGTATTTT. The encoded protein is CASSLASGIDTQYF.

As for this clone: In the same sample, other DNA sequences code for this CDR3. This chain links TRBV5-1 with TRBJ1-1, with 7 nucleotides matching TRBD1. The CDR3 totals 14 residues. Germline CDR1 is SGHRS and CDR2 is YFSETQ. The V gene end was trimmed by 4 bases and the J gene end by 1 base; junction bases not matched to a gene: 4. DNA of the CDR3: TGCGCCAGCAGCGTAGGGACAGCGAACACTGAAGCTTTCTTT. Translated: CASSVGTANTEAFF. Filled out from reference TRBV5-1 and TRBJ1-1, the complete variable domain reads KAGVTQTPRYLIKTRGQQVTLSCSPISGHRSVSWYQQTPGQGLQFLFEYFSETQRNKGNFPGRFSGRQFSNSRSEMNVSTLELGDSALYLCASSVGTANTEAFFGQGTRLTVV.

The chain links TRBV30 to TRBJ1-1; D uncertain. V was shortened by 8 bases and J by 5 bases, with 21 bases between the two germline ends. The CDR3 is 14 residues long. CDR1 is GTSNPN and CDR2 is SVGIG in the germline V gene (reference sequence). The CDR3 DNA is TGTGCCGGGCGGACCGCGGGCAGCCGGACTGAAGCTTTCTTT. It specifies CAGRTAGSRTEAFF.

This chain links TRBV14 with TRBJ2-7; D gene unclear. This CDR3 region has 16 residues. The germline V gene has CDR1 SGHDN and CDR2 FVKESK. Trimming took off 0 bases at V and 1 base at J, with 13 bases between the two ends. The CDR3 DNA is TGTGCCAGCAGCCAAGAAGGTAGGAGACTGTCCTACGAGCAGTACTTC. Translated, it gives CASSQEGRRLSYEQYF.

V usage is TRBV28 and J usage is TRBJ1-5; a weak D match, TRBD1 (5 bases). Trimming shortened V by 4 bases and J by 0 bases, and 10 bases separated the two germline ends. Per germline, CDR1 MDHEN and CDR2 SYDVKM. CDR3 length: 15 residues. The CDR3 bases are TGTGCCAGCAGTTCCAGGGTTAGTAGCAATCAGCCCCAGCATTTT. Protein sequence: CASSSRVSSNQPQHF.

A note on this clone: This is likely an artifact of a read error, given a far larger clone one base away. This chain connects TRBV29-1 to TRBJ1-2, with 11 bases fitting TRBD1. The CDR3 is 14 amino acids. Germline values: CDR1 SQVTM, CDR2 ANQGSEA. The CDR3 bases are TGCAGCGTTGCCGGGACAGGGGGAGGCTATGGCTGCACCTTC. This translates into CSVAGTGGGYGCTF.

The chain has TRBV19 and TRBJ1-1; D gene ambiguous. This CDR3 region has 15 residues. In germline, CDR1 is LNHDA, CDR2 SQIVND (reference sequence). V gave up 10 bases and J gave up 4 bases, with 22 bases separating them. As DNA, the CDR3 is TGTGCCACCCTCGAAGTGGGTCTGGGAGGCACTGAAGCTTTCTTT. Protein product: CATLEVGLGGTEAFF.

The chain combines TRBV11-3 with TRBJ2-3; 7 bases fit TRBD2. The V segment lost 1 base and the J segment 2 bases; nucleotides outside the gene matches: 3. CDR1 and CDR2 (germline): SGHNT, YENEEA. CDR3 size: 15 residues. The DNA of the CDR3 is TGTGCCAGCAGCTTAGGGGGGGGACCCACAGATACGCAGTATTTT. Its translation is CASSLGGGPTDTQYF.

Written as DNA, the CDR3 is TGCAGCGCCGTCTCGGGGGTCTATGGCTACACCTTC. This codes for CSAVSGVYGYTF. V is TRBV29-1 and J is TRBJ1-2, with D possibly TRBD1 on 5 matching bases. The CDR3 length is 12 residues. Trimming took off 7 bases at V and 4 bases at J, with 13 bases between the two ends. Germline CDR1 is SQVTM and CDR2 is ANQGSEA.